Given below is one T cell receptor (beta chain) in context. Original methodology: Amplification with reference gene primers provided the estimates of nucleated cell counts. The data were produced by immunoSEQ multiplex PCR, yet TCRdb's version contains in-frame clones alone and is incomplete. V and J calls and clone size are given by that table; D and trimming were obtained from the DNA. The sample contains about 76,000 clones, 70% to 90% of which appear only once. These data originate in a study of blood T cell repertoires in COVID-19. Across the study: Italy, Spain and the United States were the sources of the convalescent and acute COVID-19 samples.

This CDR3 comprises 14 residues. Germline lookup yields CDR1 MRHNA and CDR2 SNTAGT. The V and J ends lost 6 bases and 7 bases respectively, with 13 bases between them. Sequencing was performed on peripheral blood. The chain joins TRBV6-4 to TRBJ1-6; D is uncertain. The sequence came from a man in his sixties with COVID-19, enrolled during active disease. In nucleotides, the CDR3 is TGTGCCAGCAGGACTTGGGCGGGGAATTCACCCCTCCACTTT. This gives the protein CASRTWAGNSPLHF.